Shown below are 8 T cell receptor beta chains from a single sample sequenced in a study of blood T cell repertoires in COVID-19. Profiled with immunoSEQ multiplex PCR; TCRdb holds only in-frame clones, not every one. The repertoire includes just over 150,000 clones, approximately 90% of them detected once, and about 15% sits in the top ten. Material for sequencing was peripheral blood. These receptors were taken from a woman between 35 and 50 years old with acute or convalescent COVID-19.

The rearrangement joins TRBV5-1 to TRBJ2-1; TRBD1 matches at 7 bases. In germline, CDR1 is SGHRS, CDR2 YFSETQ. This CDR3 has 14 residues. The V segment lost 4 bases and the J segment 5 bases; nucleotides outside the gene matches: 6. The CDR3, as DNA: TGCGCCAGCAGCGGGGGACAGCGAAACAATGAGCAGTTCTTC. Protein: CASSGGQRNNEQFF.

A remark on this clone: One end of the junction does not line up with germline, which may come from a read error. This chain joins TRBV6-5 and TRBJ1-5, with a possible D match to TRBD1 (5 bases). This CDR3 comprises 12 residues. Germline loops: CDR1 MNHEY, CDR2 SVGAGI. CDR3 sequence reads: CASGGAGKGFGF. The CDR3 bases are TGTGCCAGCGGAGGGGCGGGTAAAGGGTTTGGATTT.

This chain joins TRBV5-4 and TRBJ2-1, with 9 bases that match TRBD2. V lost 0 bases to trimming and J lost 7 bases; unmatched junction nucleotides: 8. There are 16 residues in the CDR3. CDR1 is SGHNT, CDR2 YYREEE, per germline (reference sequence). In nucleotides, the CDR3 is TGTGCCAGCAGCTTGGAGGCGGGACTAGCATCGAATGAGCAGTTCTTC. Its translation is CASSLEAGLASNEQFF.

This chain connects TRBV11-2 to TRBJ2-1; tentative D call: TRBD2 (5 bases). Trimming shortened V by 1 base and J by 8 bases, and 12 bases separated the two germline ends. The CDR3 is 14 residues long. Germline loops: CDR1 SGHAT, CDR2 FQNNGV. The CDR3 sequence: CASSLAGLFDEQFF. In DNA, the CDR3 is TGTGCCAGCAGCTTAGCGGGATTGTTTGATGAGCAGTTCTTC. The variable domain in full, with the rest retrieved from reference TRBV11-2 and TRBJ2-1, is EAGVAQSPRYKIIEKRQSVAFWCNPISGHATLYWYQQILGQGPKLLIQFQNNGVVDDSQLPKDRFSAERLKGVDSTLKIQPAKLEDSAVYLCASSLAGLFDEQFFGPGTRLTVL.

V gene TRBV2 combines with J gene TRBJ2-3; 11 nucleotides agree with TRBD2. In germline, CDR1 is SNHLY, CDR2 FYNNEI. The CDR3 has 15 residues. The V segment lost 1 base and the J segment 6 bases; nucleotides outside the gene matches: 3. The DNA for the CDR3 is TGTGCCAGCAGTGAAGGACTAGCGGGGTTGGATACGCAGTATTTT. Protein: CASSEGLAGLDTQYF.

This chain uses TRBV19 with TRBJ1-2, with D perhaps matching TRBD1 (6 bases). CDR1 and CDR2 (germline): LNHDA, SQIVND (reference sequence). This CDR3 has 15 amino acids. Trimming removed 1 base from V and 7 bases from J, with 16 bases in between. CDR3 in amino acids: CASSIGGTPLAGYTF. DNA for the CDR3: TGTGCCAGTAGTATAGGGGGGACACCACTCGCTGGCTACACCTTC. The variable domain in full, completed from reference TRBV19 and TRBJ1-2, reads DGGITQSPKYLFRKEGQNVTLSCEQNLNHDAMYWYRQDPGQGLRLIYYSQIVNDFQKGDIAEGYSVSREKKESFPLTVTSAQKNPTAFYLCASSIGGTPLAGYTFGSGTRLTVV.

This chain joins TRBV6-2 or TRBV6-3 and TRBJ2-1; 11 bases align to TRBD2. CDR1 MNHEY and CDR2 SVGEGT come from the germline V gene. Trimming cost V 5 bases and J 0 bases; bases outside gene matches: 9. The CDR3 contains 18 residues. CDR3 amino acids: CASSLLAGDPRSYNEQFF. DNA of the CDR3: TGTGCCAGCAGTCTACTAGCGGGAGATCCTCGCTCCTACAATGAGCAGTTCTTC.

The chain carries TRBV6-5 and TRBJ1-1; D is unclear. This CDR3 has 11 amino acids. V shed 8 bases and J shed 1 base, with 5 bases lying between them. CDR1 MNHEY and CDR2 SVGAGI come from the germline V gene. The CDR3: CASQANTEAFF. CDR3 nucleotide sequence: TGTGCCAGCCAAGCGAACACTGAAGCTTTCTTT.